Listed below are T cell receptor beta chains from one sample, sequenced in a study of graft-versus-host responses after intestinal transplantation. Measured with immunoSEQ multiplex PCR; TCRdb has only the in-frame clones, and not every one. The sample lists over 80,000 clones; about nine tenths were seen once. Their specific antigens are unknown. Sequenced material: unstimulated CD4+ T cells sorted from spleen or lymph node cells, taken before transplant. Receptors were obtained from a human donor who was the organ donor for an intestinal transplant. The CDR3 runs from the conserved cysteine through the conserved F or W. Each record gives: clone size, J gene, V gene, D gene, CDR3 DNA, CDR3 protein. D genes are given only for firm matches. Rows may omit the clone size; those that give it use once, few, many or a size class.

-,TRBJ1-2,TRBV18,TRBD1,TGTGCCAGCTCACCGGTGGTGACAGGGGGCAGGAGCTATGGCTACACCTTC,CASSPVVTGGRSYGYTF
-,TRBJ2-3,TRBV5-1,-,TGCGCCAGCAGCTTGGTTCGGGGTCTCACTAGCACAGATACGCAGTATTTT,CASSLVRGLTSTDTQYF
-,TRBJ2-1,TRBV30,-,TGTGCCTTCCTCGGGGGTATGGAGCAGTTCTTC,CAFLGGMEQFF
-,TRBJ1-2,TRBV29-1,-,TGCAGCGTTGAAACAGCTAACTATGGCTACACCTTC,CSVETANYGYTF
-,TRBJ2-7,TRBV11-2,-,TGTGCCAGCAGCTTTTCTCGACTAGGCCCGATCGAGCAGTACTTC,CASSFSRLGPIEQYF
-,TRBJ1-2,TRBV7-9,-,TGTGCCAGCAGCTTAGGGCCCCCCAGGGGCGATACGCGGGGCTACACCTTC,CASSLGPPRGDTRGYTF
-,TRBJ2-2,TRBV7-2,TRBD1,TGTGCCAGCAGCTGGGCCGGGACAGTGAACACCGGGGAGCTGTTTTTT,CASSWAGTVNTGELFF
-,TRBJ2-3,TRBV4-3,TRBD2,TGCGCCAGCAGCCAAGGTGGAGCGGGGGATCGAGGAGATACGCAGTATTTT,CASSQGGAGDRGDTQYF
-,TRBJ1-3,TRBV4-1,-,TGCGCCAGCAGCCAAGATTCTGGGCGAAGCTCTGGAAACACCATATATTTT,CASSQDSGRSSGNTIYF
few,TRBJ2-7,TRBV14,TRBD2,TGTGCCAGCAGCCCCTACCCCAAGACGGGGGGCTACGAGCAGTACTTC,CASSPYPKTGGYEQYF
once,TRBJ2-2,TRBV14,TRBD1,TGTGCCAGCAGCCCGGACAGGCTGTACACCGGGGAGCTGTTTTTT,CASSPDRLYTGELFF
-,TRBJ2-1,TRBV27,-,TGTGCCAGCAGTTTCCGGATGACTTCACCCTACAATGAGCAGTTCTTC,CASSFRMTSPYNEQFF
-,TRBJ2-5,TRBV5-3,-,TGTGCCAGAAGCTTAAGGGGAAGGAAACAAGAGACCCAGTACTTC,CARSLRGRKQETQYF
-,TRBJ1-5,TRBV15,TRBD1,TGTGCCACCAGCAGAGGGGCAGGGGGGATAGATCAGCCCCAGCATTTT,CATSRGAGGIDQPQHF
-,TRBJ1-1,TRBV2,TRBD1,TGTGCCAGCAGAGCCGGGACAGGGGGCGAGATCGAAGCTTTCTTT,CASRAGTGGEIEAFF
-,TRBJ2-1,TRBV6-1,TRBD2,TGTGCCAGCCGTTTGTCGGGAGGCAATGAGCAGTTCTTC,CASRLSGGNEQFF
-,TRBJ1-2,TRBV4-3,-,TGCGCCAGCAGCCAAACCGCTGGGGGGGACTATGGCTACACCTTC,CASSQTAGGDYGYTF
-,TRBJ2-3,TRBV4-1,TRBD1,TGCGCCAGCAGCCAAGATCTCTCGACAGGGCTTAGCACAGATACGCAGTATTTT,CASSQDLSTGLSTDTQYF
-,TRBJ1-1,TRBV30,-,TGTGCCTGGAGCAGGGGAGTAAACACTGAAGCTTTCTTT,CAWSRGVNTEAFF
-,TRBJ2-3,TRBV4-2,TRBD2,TGTGCCAGCAGCCAAGACCCGAGCGGGGGTACAGATACGCAGTATTTT,CASSQDPSGGTDTQYF
-,TRBJ2-7,TRBV4-3,-,TGCGCCAGCAGCCAACAAAACGGGTTTAGGGGCGAGCAGTACTTC,CASSQQNGFRGEQYF
-,TRBJ2-3,TRBV11-2,-,TGTGCCAGCAGCTTTCGGACAACCGACACAGATACGCAGTATTTT,CASSFRTTDTDTQYF
-,TRBJ1-4,TRBV4-3,-,TGCGCCAGCAGCCTGGACCAAATTGGGGCAGGGAGGGTAACTAATGAAAAACTGTTTTTT,CASSLDQIGAGRVTNEKLFF
once,TRBJ2-7,TRBV7-8,TRBD1,TGTGCCAGCAGCAGAGGGACAGGCATGGGCGAGCAGTACTTC,CASSRGTGMGEQYF
once,TRBJ2-3,TRBV7-2,TRBD1,TGTGCCAGCACCAAACGACAGGGCCGGGCAGATACGCAGTATTTT,CASTKRQGRADTQYF
once,TRBJ2-3,TRBV27,TRBD2,TGTGCCAGCAGCACCCCTAGCGGCACTAGCACAGATACGCAGTATTTT,CASSTPSGTSTDTQYF
-,TRBJ1-2,TRBV6-1,-,TGTGCCAGCACTACAGGGAGGGTCTATGGCTACACCTTC,CASTTGRVYGYTF
-,TRBJ2-3,TRBV7-2,TRBD2,TGTGCCAGCAGACGACGACTAGCGGGGGGCCCAGATACGCAGTATTTT,CASRRRLAGGPDTQYF
-,TRBJ2-3,TRBV2,TRBD1,TGTGCCAGCAGACGACAGGGGGCTGGAGATACGCAGTATTTT,CASRRQGAGDTQYF
-,TRBJ2-3,TRBV7-3,TRBD1,TGTGCCAGCAGCCCGACAACGACTACAGGGGCGATTACGCAGTATTTT,CASSPTTTTGAITQYF
few,TRBJ2-1,TRBV10-3,TRBD1,TGTGCCACACAACAGGGGAAGGAAAATGAGCAGTTCTTC,CATQQGKENEQFF